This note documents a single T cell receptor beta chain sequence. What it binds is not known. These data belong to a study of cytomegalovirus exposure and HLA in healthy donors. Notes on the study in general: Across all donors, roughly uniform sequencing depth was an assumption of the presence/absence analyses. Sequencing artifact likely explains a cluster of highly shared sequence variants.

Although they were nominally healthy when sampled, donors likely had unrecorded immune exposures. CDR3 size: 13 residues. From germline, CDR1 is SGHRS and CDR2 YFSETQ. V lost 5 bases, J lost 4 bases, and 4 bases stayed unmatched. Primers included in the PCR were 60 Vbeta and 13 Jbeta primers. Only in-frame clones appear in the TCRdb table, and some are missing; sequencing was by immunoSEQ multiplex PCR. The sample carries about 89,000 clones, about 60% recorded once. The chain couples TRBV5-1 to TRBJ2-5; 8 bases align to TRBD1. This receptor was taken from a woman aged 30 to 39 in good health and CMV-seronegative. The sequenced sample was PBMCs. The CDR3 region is CASSWDRSETQYF. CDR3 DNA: TGCGCCAGCAGTTGGGACAGGTCAGAGACCCAGTACTTC.